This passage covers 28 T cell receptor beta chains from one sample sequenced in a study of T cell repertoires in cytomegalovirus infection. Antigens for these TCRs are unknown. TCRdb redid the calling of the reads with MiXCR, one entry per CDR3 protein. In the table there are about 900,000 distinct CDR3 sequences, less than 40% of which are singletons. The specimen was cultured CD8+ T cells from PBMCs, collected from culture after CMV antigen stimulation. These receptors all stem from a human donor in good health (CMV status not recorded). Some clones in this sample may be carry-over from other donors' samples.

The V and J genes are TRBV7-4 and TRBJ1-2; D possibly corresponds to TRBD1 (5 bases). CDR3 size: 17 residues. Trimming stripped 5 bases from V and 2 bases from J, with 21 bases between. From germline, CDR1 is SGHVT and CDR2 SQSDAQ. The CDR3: CASSPREAGPGNYGYTF. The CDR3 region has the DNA TGTGCCAGCAGCCCCCGGGAGGCGGGACCGGGAAACTATGGCTACACCTTC. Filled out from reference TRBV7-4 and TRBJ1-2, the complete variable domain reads GAGVSQSPRYKVAKRGRDVALRCDSISGHVTLYWYRQTLGQGSEVLTYSQSDAQRDKSGRPSGRFSAERPERSVSTLKIQRTEQGDSAVYLCASSPREAGPGNYGYTFGSGTRLTVV.

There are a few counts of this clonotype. CDR3 DNA sequence: TGTGCCACCAGTACGCTAGTGGGAACTAGCACAGATACGCAGTATTTT. The encoded protein is CATSTLVGTSTDTQYF. The chain is built from TRBV15 and TRBJ2-3, with D unresolved. Between the trimmed V and J ends, which lost 6 bases and 0 bases, there was a span of 16 bases. The CDR3 sequence is 16 residues long. Germline CDR1 is LNHNV and CDR2 is YYDKDF (reference sequence). Supplemented by reference TRBV15 and TRBJ2-3, the full variable domain reads DAMVIQNPRYQVTQFGKPVTLSCSQTLNHNVMYWYQQKSSQAPKLLFHYYDKDFNNEADTPDNFQSRRPNTSFCFLDIRSPGLGDTAMYLCATSTLVGTSTDTQYFGPGTRLTVL.

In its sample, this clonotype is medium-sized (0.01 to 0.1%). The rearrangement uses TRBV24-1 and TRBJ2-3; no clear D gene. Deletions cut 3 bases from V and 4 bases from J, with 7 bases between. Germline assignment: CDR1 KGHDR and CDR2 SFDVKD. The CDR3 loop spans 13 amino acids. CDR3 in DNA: TGTGCCACCAGTGATCCGGCCTCAGATACGCAGTATTTT. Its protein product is CATSDPASDTQYF.

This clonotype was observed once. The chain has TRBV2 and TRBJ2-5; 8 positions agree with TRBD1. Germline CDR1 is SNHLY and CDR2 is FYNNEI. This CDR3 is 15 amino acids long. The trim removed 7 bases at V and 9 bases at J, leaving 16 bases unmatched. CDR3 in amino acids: CASTQTGDQRVAQYF. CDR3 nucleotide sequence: TGTGCCAGCACCCAGACAGGGGACCAAAGAGTGGCCCAGTACTTC.

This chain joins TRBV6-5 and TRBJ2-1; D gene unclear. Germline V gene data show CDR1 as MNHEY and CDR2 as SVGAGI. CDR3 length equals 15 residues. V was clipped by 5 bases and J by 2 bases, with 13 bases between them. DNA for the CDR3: TGTGCCAGCAGTGAACGTGGCGGCACCTACAATGAGCAGTTCTTC. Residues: CASSERGGTYNEQFF.

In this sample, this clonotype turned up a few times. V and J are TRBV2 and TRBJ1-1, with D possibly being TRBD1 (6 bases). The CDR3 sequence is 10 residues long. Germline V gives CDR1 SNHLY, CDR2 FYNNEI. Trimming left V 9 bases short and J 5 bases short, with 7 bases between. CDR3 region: CARGTTEAFF. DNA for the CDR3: TGTGCCAGGGGGACAACTGAAGCTTTCTTT.

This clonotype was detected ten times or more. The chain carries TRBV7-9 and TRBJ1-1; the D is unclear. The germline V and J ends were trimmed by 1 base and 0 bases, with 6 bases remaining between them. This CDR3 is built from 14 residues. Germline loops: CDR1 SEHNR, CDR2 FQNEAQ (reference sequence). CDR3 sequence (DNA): TGTGCCAGCAGCTTAGTTCTACTGAACACTGAAGCTTTCTTT. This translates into CASSLVLLNTEAFF.

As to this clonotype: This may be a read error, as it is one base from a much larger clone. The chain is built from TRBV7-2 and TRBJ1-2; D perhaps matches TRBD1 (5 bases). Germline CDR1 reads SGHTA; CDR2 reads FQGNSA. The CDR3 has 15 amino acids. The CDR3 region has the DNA TGTGCCAGCAACTTAAGGACGACAGTTTCCTATGGCTACACCTTC. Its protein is CASNLRTTVSYGYTF.

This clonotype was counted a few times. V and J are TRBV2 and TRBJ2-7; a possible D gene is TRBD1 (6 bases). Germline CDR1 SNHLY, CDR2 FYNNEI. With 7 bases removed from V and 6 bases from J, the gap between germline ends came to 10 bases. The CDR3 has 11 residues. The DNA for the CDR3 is TGTGCCAGCACCCAGGGGCTCGAGCAGTACGTC. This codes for CASTQGLEQYV.

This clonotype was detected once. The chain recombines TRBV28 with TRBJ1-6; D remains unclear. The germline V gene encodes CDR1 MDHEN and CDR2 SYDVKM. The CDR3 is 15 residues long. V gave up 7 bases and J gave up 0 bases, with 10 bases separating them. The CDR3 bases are TGTGCCAGCAAAAGAGCGAGCTCCTATAATTCACCCCTCCACTTT. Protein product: CASKRASSYNSPLHF. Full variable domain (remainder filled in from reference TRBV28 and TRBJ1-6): DVKVTQSSRYLVKRTGEKVFLECVQDMDHENMFWYRQDPGLGLRLIYFSYDVKMKEKGDIPEGYSVSREKKERFSLILESASTNQTSMYLCASKRASSYNSPLHFGNGTRLTVT.

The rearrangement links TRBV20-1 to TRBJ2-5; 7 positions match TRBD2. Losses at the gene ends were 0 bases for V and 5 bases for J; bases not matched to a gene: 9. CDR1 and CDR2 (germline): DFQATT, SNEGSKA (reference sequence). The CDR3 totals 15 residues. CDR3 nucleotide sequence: TGCAGTGCTAGAGATCCGGGAGGCAGGGATGAGACCCAGTACTTC. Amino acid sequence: CSARDPGGRDETQYF.

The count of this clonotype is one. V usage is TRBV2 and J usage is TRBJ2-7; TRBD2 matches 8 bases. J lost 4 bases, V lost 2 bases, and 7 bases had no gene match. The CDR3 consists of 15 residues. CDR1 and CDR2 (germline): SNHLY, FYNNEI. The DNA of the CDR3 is TGTGCCAGCAGTGAACAACCTAGCGGGTCGTACGAGCAGTACGTC. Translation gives CASSEQPSGSYEQYV.

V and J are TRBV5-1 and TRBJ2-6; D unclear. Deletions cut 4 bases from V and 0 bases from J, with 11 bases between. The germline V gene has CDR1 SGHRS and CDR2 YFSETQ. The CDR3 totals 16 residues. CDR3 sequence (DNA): TGCGCCAGCAGCGCCGACCTTCTCTCTGGGGCCAACGTCCTGACTTTC. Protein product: CASSADLLSGANVLTF.

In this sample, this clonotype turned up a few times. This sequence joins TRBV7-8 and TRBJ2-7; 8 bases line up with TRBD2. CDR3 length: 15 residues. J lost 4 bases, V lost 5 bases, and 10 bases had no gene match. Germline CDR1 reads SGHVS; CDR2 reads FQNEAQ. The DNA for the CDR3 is TGTGCCAGCAGCCCCCGGGAGGGGAACGTGTACGAGCAGTACGTC. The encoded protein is CASSPREGNVYEQYV.

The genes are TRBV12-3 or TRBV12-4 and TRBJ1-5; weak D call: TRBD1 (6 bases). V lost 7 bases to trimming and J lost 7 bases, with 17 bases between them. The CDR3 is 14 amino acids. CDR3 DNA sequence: TGTGCCAGCAATAAAGGGGGGGGAGAGCAGCCCCAGCATTTT. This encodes CASNKGGGEQPQHF.

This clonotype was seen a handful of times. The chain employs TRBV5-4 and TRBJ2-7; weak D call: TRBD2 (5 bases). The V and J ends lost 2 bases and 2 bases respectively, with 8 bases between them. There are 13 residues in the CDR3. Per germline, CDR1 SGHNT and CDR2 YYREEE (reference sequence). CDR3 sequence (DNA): TGTGCCAGCAGCTTCCACGGGACCTACGAGCAGTACGTC. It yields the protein CASSFHGTYEQYV.

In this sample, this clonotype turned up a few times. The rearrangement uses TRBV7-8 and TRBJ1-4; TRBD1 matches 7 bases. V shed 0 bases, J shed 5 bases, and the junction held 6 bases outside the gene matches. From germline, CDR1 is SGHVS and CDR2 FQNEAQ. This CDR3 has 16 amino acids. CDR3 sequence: CASSLARGQFNEKLFF. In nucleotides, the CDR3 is TGTGCCAGCAGCTTAGCGCGGGGACAGTTCAATGAAAAACTGTTTTTT.

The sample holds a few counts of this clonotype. CDR3 loop: CASSYQPTGGAYTGELFF. For the CDR3, the DNA is TGTGCCAGCAGTTACCAGCCCACAGGGGGCGCGTATACCGGGGAGCTGTTTTTT. The chain joins TRBV6-2 or TRBV6-3 to TRBJ2-2, with 9 bases lining up with TRBD1. V trimming: 2 bases; J trimming: 5 bases; junction bases outside the gene matches: 12. In germline, CDR1 is MNHEY, CDR2 SVGEGT. The CDR3 is 18 amino acids.

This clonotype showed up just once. CDR3 DNA: TGCAGTGCGAGTGTCGGGGGGGCCGGGAACATTCAGTACTTC. As protein: CSASVGGAGNIQYF. This sequence joins TRBV20-1 and TRBJ2-4; 8 bases line up with TRBD2. The CDR3 runs to 14 residues. The V and J ends lost 6 bases and 7 bases, in that order; junction bases with no gene match: 11. Germline-derived CDR1 and CDR2 are DFQATT and SNEGSKA (reference sequence).

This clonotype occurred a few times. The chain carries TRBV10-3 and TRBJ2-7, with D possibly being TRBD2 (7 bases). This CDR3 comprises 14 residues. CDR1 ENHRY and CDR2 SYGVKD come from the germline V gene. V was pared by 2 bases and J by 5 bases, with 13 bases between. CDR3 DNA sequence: TGTGCCATCAGTGAGCGGGGGGCAAGGGACGAGCAGTACTTC. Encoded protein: CAISERGARDEQYF.

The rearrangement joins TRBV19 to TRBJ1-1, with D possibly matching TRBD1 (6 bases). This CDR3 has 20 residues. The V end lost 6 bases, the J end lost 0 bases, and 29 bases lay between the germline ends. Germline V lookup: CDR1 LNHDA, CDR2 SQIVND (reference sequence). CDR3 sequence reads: CASSPPRPGGYRQLNTEAFF. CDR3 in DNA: TGTGCCAGTAGCCCCCCCCGGCCGGGGGGCTATCGTCAATTGAACACTGAAGCTTTCTTT.

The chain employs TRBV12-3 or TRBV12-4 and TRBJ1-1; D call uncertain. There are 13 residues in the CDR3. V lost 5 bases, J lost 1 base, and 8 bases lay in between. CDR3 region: CASSLTKNTEAFF. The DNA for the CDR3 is TGTGCCAGCAGTCTCACAAAGAACACTGAAGCTTTCTTT.

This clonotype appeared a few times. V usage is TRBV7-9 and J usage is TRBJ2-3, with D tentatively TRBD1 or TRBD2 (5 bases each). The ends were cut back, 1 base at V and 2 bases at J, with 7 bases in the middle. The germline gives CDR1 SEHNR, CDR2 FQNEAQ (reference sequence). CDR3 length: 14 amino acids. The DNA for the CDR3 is TGTGCCAGCAGCTTAGAAGGGACCACAGATACGCAGTATTTT. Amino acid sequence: CASSLEGTTDTQYF.

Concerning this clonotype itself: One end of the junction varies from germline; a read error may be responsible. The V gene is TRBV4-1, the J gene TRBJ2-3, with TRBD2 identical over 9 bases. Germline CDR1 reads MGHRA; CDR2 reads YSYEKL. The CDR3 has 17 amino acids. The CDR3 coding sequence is TGCGCCAGCAACCAAGTTCGCCTAGCGGGGAGCACAGATACGCAGTATTTT. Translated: CASNQVRLAGSTDTQYF.

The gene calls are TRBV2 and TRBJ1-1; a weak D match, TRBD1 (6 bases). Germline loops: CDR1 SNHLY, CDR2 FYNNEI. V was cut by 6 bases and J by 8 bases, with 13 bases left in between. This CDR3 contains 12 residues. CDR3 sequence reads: CASRKGVFEAFF. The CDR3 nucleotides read TGTGCCAGCAGAAAGGGGGTTTTCGAAGCTTTCTTT.

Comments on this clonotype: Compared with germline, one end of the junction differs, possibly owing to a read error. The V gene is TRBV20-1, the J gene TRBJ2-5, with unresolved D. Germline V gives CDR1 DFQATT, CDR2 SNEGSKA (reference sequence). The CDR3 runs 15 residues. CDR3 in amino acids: CCANPEWQPKETQYF. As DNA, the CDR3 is TGCTGTGCTAACCCCGAATGGCAGCCGAAAGAGACCCAGTACTTC.

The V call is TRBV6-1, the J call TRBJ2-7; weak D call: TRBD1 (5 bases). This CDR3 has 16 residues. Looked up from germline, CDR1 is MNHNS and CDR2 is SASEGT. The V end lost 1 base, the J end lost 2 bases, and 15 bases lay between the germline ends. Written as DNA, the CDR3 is TGTGCCAGCAGTGAAGAGGGGTGGATCTCCCCCTACGAGCAGTACTTC. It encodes CASSEEGWISPYEQYF.

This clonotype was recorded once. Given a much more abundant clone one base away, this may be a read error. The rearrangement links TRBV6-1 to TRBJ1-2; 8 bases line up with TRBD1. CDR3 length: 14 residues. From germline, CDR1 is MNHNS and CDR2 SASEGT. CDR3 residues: CASSGTGTTYGFTF. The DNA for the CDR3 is TGTGCCAGCAGTGGGACAGGGACGACCTATGGCTTCACCTTC.